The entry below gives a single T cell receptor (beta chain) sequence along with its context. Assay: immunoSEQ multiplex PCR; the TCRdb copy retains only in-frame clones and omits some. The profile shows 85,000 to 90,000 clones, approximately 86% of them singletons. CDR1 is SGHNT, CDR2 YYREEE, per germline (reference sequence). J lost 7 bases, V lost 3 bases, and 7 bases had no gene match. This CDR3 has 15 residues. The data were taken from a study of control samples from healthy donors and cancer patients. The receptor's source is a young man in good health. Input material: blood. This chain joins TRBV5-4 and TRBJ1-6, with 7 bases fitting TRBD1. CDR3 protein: CASSSPGQINSPLHF. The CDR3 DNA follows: TGTGCCAGCAGCTCTCCGGGACAGATAAATTCACCCCTCCACTTT.